Detailed here is one TCR beta chain. What it binds is not known. The PCR employed 60 Vbeta primers together with 13 Jbeta primers. Sequencing was performed with immunoSEQ multiplex PCR; in TCRdb, only in-frame clones are kept and a portion is missing. The sample consists of over 150,000 clones, approximately 80% of them appearing once. This sample was included in a study of cytomegalovirus exposure and HLA in healthy donors. Trimming pared 0 bases from V and 3 bases from J, leaving 12 bases between. CDR1 is SGHRS and CDR2 is YFSETQ in the germline V gene. This CDR3 comprises 15 residues. Study-wide points: Most subjects had HLA-A and HLA-B alleles reportedly predicted accurately by TCR beta sequences.

The sequenced material came from PBMCs. This receptor was identified in a man between 18 and 35 years old in good health and CMV-seronegative. V and J are TRBV5-1 and TRBJ1-1, with D perhaps matching TRBD1 (5 bases). The chain's CDR3 is CASSLAGGGDTEAFF. The CDR3 DNA reads as TGCGCCAGCAGCTTGGCCGGTGGAGGGGACACTGAAGCTTTCTTT.